This T cell receptor beta chain was sequenced in a study of vaccination and CD4 T cells after COVID-19. Study background: Four females and six males made up the convalescents, two of whom were Hispanic. Participants were administered two doses of either the BNT162b2 or the mRNA-1273 vaccine. General study results and limits: There was no significant change from roughly 21 to 40 median reactive clonotypes. Vaccine-specific clones in convalescent patients were spike mono-reactive in 304 of 307 cases.

V was pared by 8 bases and J by 4 bases, with 15 bases between. Germline assignment: CDR1 MNHNS and CDR2 SASEGT. This CDR3 is 13 amino acids long. Cultured CD4+ T cell DNA underwent sequencing with the Oncomine TCR Beta short-read assay. From the PCR reads, TCRdb called clonotypes with MiXCR, one entry per CDR3 protein. Among about 16,000 distinct CDR3 sequences, 50% were seen once, and the ten largest hold 10% to 15%. A note on this clonotype: Antigen unknown.

Sample treatment: approximately nine-day PBMC culture with coronavirus spike peptide pools or control peptides (ViraFEST assay). The sample was CD4+ T cells from blood, cultured in vitro. The J gene is TRBJ2-7, the V gene TRBV6-1, with D tentatively TRBD1 (6 bases). The TCR sequence derives from a human donor who had recovered from COVID-19. CDR3 sequence: CASRLRDTYEQYF. The CDR3 region has the DNA TGTGCCAGCCGTCTGAGGGACACTTACGAGCAGTACTTC.